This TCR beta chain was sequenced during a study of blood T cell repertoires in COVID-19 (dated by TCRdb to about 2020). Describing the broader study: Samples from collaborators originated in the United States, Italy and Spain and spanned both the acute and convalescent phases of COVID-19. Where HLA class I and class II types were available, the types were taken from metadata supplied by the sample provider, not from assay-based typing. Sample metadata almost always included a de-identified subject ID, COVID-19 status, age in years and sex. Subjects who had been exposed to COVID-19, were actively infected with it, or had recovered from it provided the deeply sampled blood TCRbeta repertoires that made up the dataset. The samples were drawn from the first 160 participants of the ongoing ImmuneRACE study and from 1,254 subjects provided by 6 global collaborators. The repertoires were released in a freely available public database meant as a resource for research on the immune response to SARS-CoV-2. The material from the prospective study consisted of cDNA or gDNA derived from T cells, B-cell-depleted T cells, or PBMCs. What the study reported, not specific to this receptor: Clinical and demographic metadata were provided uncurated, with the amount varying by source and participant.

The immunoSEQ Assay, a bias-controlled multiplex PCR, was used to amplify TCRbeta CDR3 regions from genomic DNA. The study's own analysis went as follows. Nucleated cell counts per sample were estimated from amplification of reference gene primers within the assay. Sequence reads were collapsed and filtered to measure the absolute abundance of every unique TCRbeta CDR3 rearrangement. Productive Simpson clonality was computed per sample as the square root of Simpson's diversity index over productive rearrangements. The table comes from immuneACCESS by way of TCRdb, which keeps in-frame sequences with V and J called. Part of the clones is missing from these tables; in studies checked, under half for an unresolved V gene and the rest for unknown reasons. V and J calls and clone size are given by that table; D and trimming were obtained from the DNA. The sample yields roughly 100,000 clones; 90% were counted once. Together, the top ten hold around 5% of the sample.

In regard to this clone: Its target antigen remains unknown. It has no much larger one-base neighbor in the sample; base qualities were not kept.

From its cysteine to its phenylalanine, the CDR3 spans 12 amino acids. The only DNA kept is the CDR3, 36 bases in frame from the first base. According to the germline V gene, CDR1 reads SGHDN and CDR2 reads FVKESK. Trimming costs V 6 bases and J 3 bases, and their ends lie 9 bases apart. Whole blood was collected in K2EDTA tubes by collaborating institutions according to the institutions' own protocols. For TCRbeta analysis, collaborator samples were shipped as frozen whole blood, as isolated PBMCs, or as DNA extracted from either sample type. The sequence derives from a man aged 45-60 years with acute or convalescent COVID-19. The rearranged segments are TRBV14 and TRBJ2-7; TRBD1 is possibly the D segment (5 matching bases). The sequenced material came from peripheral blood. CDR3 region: CASSPDNYEQYF. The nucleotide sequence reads TGTGCCAGCAGTCCGGACAACTACGAGCAGTACTTC.